This passage covers 15 T cell receptor beta chains from one sample sequenced in a study of read filtering for tumor transcriptome and immune sequencing. From approximately 400 ng of RNA, a library with molecular barcoded alpha/delta and beta/gamma adaptors was made. TCRdb called the reads again in MiXCR, with one record for every CDR3 protein. The sample consists of 100,000 to 150,000 distinct CDR3 sequences, about 13% of them appearing once. The specimen sequenced was a population of CD138-negative cells sorted from bone marrow. The receptors here all came from a donor at least 40 years old with multiple myeloma.

This clonotype has at least ten counts. The genes are TRBV4-1 and TRBJ2-7; tentative D call: TRBD1 (5 bases). V was cut by 4 bases and J by 2 bases, with 18 bases left in between. The CDR3 length is 16 residues. CDR1 and CDR2 from the germline V gene are MGHRA and YSYEKL. CDR3 nucleotides: TGCGCCAGCAGCCCTCCAACAGGCAGGCACCCCTACGAGCAGTACTTC. Its protein product is CASSPPTGRHPYEQYF.

The rearrangement links TRBV7-2 to TRBJ1-3, with a possible D match to TRBD1 (6 bases). The CDR3 is 15 residues long. Trimming shortened V by 3 bases and J by 4 bases, and 13 bases separated the two germline ends. Germline CDR1 is SGHTA and CDR2 is FQGNSA. CDR3 amino acids: CASSLDTGPGNTIYF. The CDR3 DNA sequence: TGTGCCAGCAGCTTGGACACAGGGCCAGGAAACACCATATATTTT. Complete variable domain (other parts from reference TRBV7-2 and TRBJ1-3): GAGVSQSPSNKVTEKGKDVELRCDPISGHTALYWYRQSLGQGLEFLIYFQGNSAPDKSGLPSDRFSAERTGGSVSTLTIQRTQQEDSAVYLCASSLDTGPGNTIYFGEGSWLTVV.

There are many counts of this clonotype. In DNA, the CDR3 is TGTGCCAGCAGGCATAACGAAGAAAAACTGTTTTTT. Its protein is CASRHNEEKLFF. J is TRBJ1-4 and V is TRBV7-6; no clear D gene. This CDR3 is built from 12 residues. Germline values: CDR1 SGHVS, CDR2 FNYEAQ. V was shortened by 6 bases and J by 8 bases, with 10 bases between the two germline ends.

This clonotype was seen at least ten times. The chain combines TRBV11-3 with TRBJ2-5, with 8 bases that match TRBD1. J lost 4 bases, V lost 1 base, and 8 bases had no gene match. Per the germline V gene, CDR1 is SGHNT and CDR2 is YENEEA. This CDR3 is 16 amino acids long. The chain's CDR3 is CASSLARQGAGETQYF. CDR3 in DNA: TGTGCCAGCAGCTTAGCACGTCAGGGGGCCGGAGAGACCCAGTACTTC.

This clonotype was detected many times. This sequence joins TRBV10-3 and TRBJ2-5; tentative D call: TRBD1 (6 bases). The CDR3 length is 14 residues. Germline values: CDR1 ENHRY, CDR2 SYGVKD. Trimming removed 5 bases at V and 2 bases at J, with 12 bases between. CDR3 coding DNA: TGTGCCATCAGTCCCCGGGACATACAAGAGACCCAGTACTTC. This sequence encodes CAISPRDIQETQYF.

Comment on this clonotype: This may stem from a read error, because a much larger clone lies one nucleotide away. V and J are TRBV20-1 and TRBJ2-1, with D unclear. The CDR3 loop spans 13 amino acids. Per germline, CDR1 DFQATT and CDR2 SNEGSKA (reference sequence). The CDR3 region is CNARLRLYNEQFF. CDR3 sequence (DNA): TGCAATGCTAGACTCAGGCTTTACAATGAGCAGTTCTTC.

This clonotype appeared many times. The rearrangement uses TRBV29-1 and TRBJ2-3; 9 bases are a match to TRBD2. Germline V CDR1 and CDR2: SQVTM, ANQGSEA. V lost 2 bases to trimming and J lost 3 bases; unmatched junction nucleotides: 6. The CDR3 spans 15 residues. CDR3 in amino acids: CSVEPRSGRTDTQYF. CDR3 coding DNA: TGCAGCGTTGAACCTAGGAGCGGGAGGACAGATACGCAGTATTTT.

As for this clonotype: A far larger clone lies a single base away; this is likely a read error. Given the absence of the conserved phenylalanine or tryptophan at the CDR3 end, a read error is likely. The V gene is TRBV11-1, the J gene TRBJ2-1, with D unclear. V lost 1 base to trimming and J lost 9 bases, with 7 bases between them. Germline CDR1 SGHAT, CDR2 FQDESV (reference sequence). CDR3 length: 12 residues. The CDR3 sequence: CASSLGGGEQFL. For the CDR3, the DNA is TGTGCCAGCAGCTTAGGCGGTGGTGAGCAGTTCCTC.

In this sample, this clonotype turned up many times. V is TRBV11-2 and J is TRBJ2-7; 7 bases map to TRBD2. V was pared by 3 bases and J by 2 bases, with 4 bases of the junction left unmatched. The germline gives CDR1 SGHAT, CDR2 FQNNGV. The CDR3 covers 14 residues. The CDR3 here is CASSFGGGAYEQYF. CDR3 DNA: TGTGCCAGCAGCTTCGGTGGGGGGGCCTACGAGCAGTACTTC.

This clonotype came up a few times. The V and J genes are TRBV5-1 and TRBJ2-7; D may be TRBD1 (6 bases). Germline CDR1 and CDR2: SGHRS and YFSETQ. The ends were cut back, 1 base at V and 5 bases at J, with 7 bases in the middle. CDR3 length: 12 amino acids. CDR3 coding DNA: TGCGCCAGCAGCTTGCACAGGGACGAGCAGTACTTC. This sequence encodes CASSLHRDEQYF. The variable domain in full, completed from reference TRBV5-1 and TRBJ2-7, reads KAGVTQTPRYLIKTRGQQVTLSCSPISGHRSVSWYQQTPGQGLQFLFEYFSETQRNKGNFPGRFSGRQFSNSRSEMNVSTLELGDSALYLCASSLHRDEQYFGPGTRLTVT.

This clonotype has at least ten counts. The chain employs TRBV11-3 and TRBJ2-2, with D unresolved. V was trimmed by 5 bases and J by 3 bases, leaving 10 bases between them. This CDR3 comprises 14 residues. Germline-derived CDR1 and CDR2 are SGHNT and YENEEA. CDR3 sequence reads: CASSPLIDTGELFF. In nucleotides, the CDR3 is TGTGCCAGCAGCCCTCTTATCGACACCGGGGAGCTGTTTTTT.

The chain couples TRBV9 to TRBJ2-1; a possible D gene is TRBD2 (6 bases). V was cut by 0 bases and J by 6 bases, with 13 bases left in between. Per germline, CDR1 SGDLS and CDR2 YYNGEE. The CDR3 loop spans 15 amino acids. The chain's CDR3 is CASSVESGVANEQFF. For the CDR3, the DNA is TGTGCCAGCAGCGTAGAATCGGGAGTTGCCAATGAGCAGTTCTTC.

Ten or more counts support this clonotype. This chain joins TRBV7-8 and TRBJ2-2; no definite D call. Germline V gene sequence: CDR1 SGHVS, CDR2 FQNEAQ. Trimming removed 2 bases from V and 1 base from J, with 11 bases in between. There are 16 residues in the CDR3. CDR3 DNA sequence: TGTGCCAGCAGCTTAATCAACCCCTTGAACACCGGGGAGCTGTTTTTT. This translates into CASSLINPLNTGELFF.

This clonotype was seen at least ten times. This rearrangement joins TRBV4-1 to TRBJ1-6; D remains ambiguous. V gave up 1 base and J gave up 6 bases, with 4 bases separating them. The germline gives CDR1 MGHRA, CDR2 YSYEKL. The CDR3 sequence is 13 residues long. The CDR3 bases are TGCGCCAGCAGCCAAGGGCTTAATTCACCCCTCCACTTT. It codes for CASSQGLNSPLHF.

This clonotype was seen repeatedly, ten times or more. The chain couples TRBV5-1 to TRBJ2-7; D is uncertain. This CDR3 region has 14 residues. Germline CDR1 reads SGHRS; CDR2 reads YFSETQ. With 0 bases removed from V and 1 base from J, the gap between germline ends came to 8 bases. The CDR3: CASSLGDISYEQYF. CDR3 coding DNA: TGCGCCAGCAGCTTGGGCGACATATCCTACGAGCAGTACTTC.